Listed here is a single TCR beta chain. No antigen is known for it. These data are taken from a study of PD-1 blockade in classical Hodgkin lymphoma. Study findings and constraints: Patients with a complete response exhibited baseline diversity comparable to newly diagnosed patients. Diminished baseline TCR diversity has been reported in newly diagnosed patients relative to healthy donors. CD4+ TCR diversity climbed significantly by C4D1, unlike CD8+ TCR diversity.

The CDR3 runs to 16 residues. The junction had 13 bases not matched to a gene; V was cut back by 7 bases and J by 2 bases. Germline CDR1 is SGHVS and CDR2 is FNYEAQ. The patients all showed relapse after autologous stem cell transplantation, while their brentuximab vedotin exposure varied. CD4+ T cells were purified from thawed PBMCs by negative selection. Clones were sequenced by immunoSEQ multiplex PCR, and TCRdb holds only the in-frame ones, with some missing. The sample gives approximately 7,500 clones, roughly 89% of which show up once; 1.5% to 2% is in the top ten. The sequence derives from a human donor with classical Hodgkin lymphoma. Specimen: CD4+ T cells from blood, collected at baseline. The chain employs TRBV7-6 and TRBJ2-7; 8 bases line up with TRBD1. CDR3 DNA sequence: TGTGCCAGCAAACGAGCGGTGGACAGGGCAGCCTACGAGCAGTACTTC. This codes for CASKRAVDRAAYEQYF.